The entry below describes one T cell receptor beta chain. As yet, its antigen is unknown. The sample is drawn from a study of T cell responses to AZD1222 COVID-19 vaccine. Study-level findings and limits: Without day 14 samples, only post-peak T cell repertoires were studied. Among spike-specific TCRs, nearly half reportedly target unmutated variant regions.

Clones were sequenced by immunoSEQ multiplex PCR, and TCRdb holds only the in-frame ones, with some missing. The sample holds some 130,000 clones; approximately 90% are singletons and the top ten take roughly 3.7%. The CDR3 length is 12 residues. Germline lookup yields CDR1 GTSNPN and CDR2 SVGIG (reference sequence). The ends were cut back, 2 bases at V and 7 bases at J, with 11 bases in the middle. The sequencing used peripheral blood, collected on day 0 of AZD1222 vaccination. The TCR originated in an adult in good health. The V and J genes are TRBV30 and TRBJ1-1; possible D gene TRBD1, 6 bases. CDR3 region: CAWSPTGVEAFF. The CDR3 bases are TGTGCCTGGAGTCCGACAGGCGTTGAAGCTTTCTTT.